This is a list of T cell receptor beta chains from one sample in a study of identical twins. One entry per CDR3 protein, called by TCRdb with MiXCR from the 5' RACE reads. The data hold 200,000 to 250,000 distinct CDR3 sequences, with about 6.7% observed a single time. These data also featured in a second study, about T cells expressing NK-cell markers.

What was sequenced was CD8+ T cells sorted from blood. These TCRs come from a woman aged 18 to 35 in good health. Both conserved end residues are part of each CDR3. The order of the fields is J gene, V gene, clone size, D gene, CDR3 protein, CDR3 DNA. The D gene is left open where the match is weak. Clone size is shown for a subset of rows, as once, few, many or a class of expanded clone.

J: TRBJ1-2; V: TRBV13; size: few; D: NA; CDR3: CASSARQGAGYTF; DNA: TGTGCCAGCAGCGCACGACAAGGAGCAGGCTACACCTTC
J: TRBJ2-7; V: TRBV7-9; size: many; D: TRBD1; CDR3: CASSLEQGDNEQYF; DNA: TGTGCCAGCAGCTTAGAACAGGGGGACAACGAGCAGTACTTC
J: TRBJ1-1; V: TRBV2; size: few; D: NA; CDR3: CASREQGGTEAFF; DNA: TGTGCCAGCAGGGAACAGGGCGGGACTGAAGCTTTCTTT
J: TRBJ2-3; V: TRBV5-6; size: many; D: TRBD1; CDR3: CASSQGDPDTQYF; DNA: TGTGCCAGCAGCCAGGGGGATCCAGATACGCAGTATTTT
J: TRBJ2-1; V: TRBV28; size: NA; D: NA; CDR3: CASSLVGQNNEQFF; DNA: TGTGCCAGCAGTTTAGTTGGCCAGAACAATGAGCAGTTCTTC
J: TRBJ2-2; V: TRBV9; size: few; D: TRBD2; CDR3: CASSPSGRISVAGELFF; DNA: TGTGCCAGCAGTCCTAGCGGGAGAATATCGGTCGCCGGGGAGCTGTTTTTT
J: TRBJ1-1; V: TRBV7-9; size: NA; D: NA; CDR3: CASSLGGSPTEAFF; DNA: TGTGCCAGCAGCTTAGGGGGCAGCCCTACTGAAGCTTTCTTT
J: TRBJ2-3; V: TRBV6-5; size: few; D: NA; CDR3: CASSSNRGDKDTQYF; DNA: TGTGCCAGCAGTTCCAATAGGGGGGATAAAGATACGCAGTATTTT
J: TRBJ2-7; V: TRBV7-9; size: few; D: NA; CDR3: CASSSRSRSYEQYF; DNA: TGTGCCAGCAGCTCCCGGAGCCGCTCCTACGAGCAGTACTTC
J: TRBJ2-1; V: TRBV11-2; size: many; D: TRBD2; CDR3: CASSLELAGGDYEQFF; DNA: TGTGCCAGCAGCTTAGAGCTAGCGGGAGGGGATTATGAGCAGTTCTTC
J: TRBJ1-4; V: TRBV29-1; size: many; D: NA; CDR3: CTQFRKNKAELFF; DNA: TGCACCCAGTTTCGAAAGAATAAGGCGGAACTGTTTTTT
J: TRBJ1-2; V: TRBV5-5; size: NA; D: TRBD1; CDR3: CASSWPDREYGYTF; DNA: TGTGCCAGCAGCTGGCCGGACAGGGAGTATGGCTACACCTTC
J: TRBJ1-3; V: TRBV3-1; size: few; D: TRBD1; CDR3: CASSQKTGTLSGNTIYF; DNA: TGTGCCAGCAGCCAAAAGACAGGGACCCTCTCTGGAAACACCATATATTTT
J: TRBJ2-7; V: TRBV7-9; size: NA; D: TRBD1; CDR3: CASSPSSGTGVDEQYF; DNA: TGTGCCAGCAGCCCCAGTAGTGGGACAGGGGTGGACGAGCAGTACTTC
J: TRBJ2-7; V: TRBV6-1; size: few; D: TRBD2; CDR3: CASSAHLAGPLLSSYEQYF; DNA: TGTGCCAGCAGTGCCCATCTAGCGGGGCCACTACTGAGCTCCTACGAGCAGTACTTC
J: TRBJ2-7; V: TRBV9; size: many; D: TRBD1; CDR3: CASSPGTGDHEQYF; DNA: TGTGCCAGCAGCCCCGGGACAGGGGACCACGAGCAGTACTTC
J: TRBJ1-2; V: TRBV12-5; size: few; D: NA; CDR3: CASGFQPGPANYGYTF; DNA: TGTGCTAGTGGTTTCCAACCTGGACCCGCTAACTATGGCTACACCTTC
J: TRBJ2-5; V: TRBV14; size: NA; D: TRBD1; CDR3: CASSHGQGRETQYF; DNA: TGTGCCAGCAGCCACGGACAGGGTCGAGAGACCCAGTACTTC
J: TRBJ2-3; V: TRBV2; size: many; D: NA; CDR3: CASRDSTQYF; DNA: TGTGCCAGCAGGGACTCCACGCAGTATTTT
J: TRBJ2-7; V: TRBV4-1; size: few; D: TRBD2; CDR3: CASSPREGIPYEQYF; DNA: TGCGCCAGCAGCCCCCGGGAGGGAATACCCTACGAGCAGTACTTC
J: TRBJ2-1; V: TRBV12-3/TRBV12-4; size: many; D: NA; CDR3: CASRRGLTSYNEQFF; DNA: TGTGCCAGCAGACGTGGGCTGACGTCCTACAATGAGCAGTTCTTC
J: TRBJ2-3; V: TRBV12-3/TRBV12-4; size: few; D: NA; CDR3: CASTLGRGGGTDTQYF; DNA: TGTGCCAGCACCCTCGGGCGGGGTGGGGGCACAGATACGCAGTATTTT
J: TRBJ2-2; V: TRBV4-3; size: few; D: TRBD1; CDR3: CASSAGTGDTGELFF; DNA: TGCGCCAGCAGTGCTGGGACAGGGGACACCGGGGAGCTGTTTTTT
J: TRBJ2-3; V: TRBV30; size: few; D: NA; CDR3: CAWEENMDTQYF; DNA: TGTGCCTGGGAGGAGAACATGGATACGCAGTATTTT
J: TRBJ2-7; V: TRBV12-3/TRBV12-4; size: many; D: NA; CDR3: CASSLDRSYEQYF; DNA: TGTGCCAGCAGTTTGGACAGATCCTACGAGCAGTACTTC
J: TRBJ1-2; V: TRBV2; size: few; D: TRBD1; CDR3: CASSGRTGKGYTF; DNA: TGTGCCAGCAGTGGACGGACAGGGAAGGGCTACACCTTC
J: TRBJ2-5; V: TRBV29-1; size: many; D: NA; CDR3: CSVGGTETQYF; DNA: TGCAGCGTTGGGGGCACTGAGACCCAGTACTTC
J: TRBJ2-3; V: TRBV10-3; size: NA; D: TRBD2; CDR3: CAISGTSGRRTDTQYF; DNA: TGTGCCATCAGTGGGACTAGCGGGAGGAGGACAGATACGCAGTATTTT
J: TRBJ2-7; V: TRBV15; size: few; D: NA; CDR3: CATSRAGAFEQYF; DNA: TGTGCCACCAGCAGAGCAGGGGCCTTCGAGCAGTACTTC
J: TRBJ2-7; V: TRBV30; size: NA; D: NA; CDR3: CAWEKGVMGEQYF; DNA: TGTGCCTGGGAAAAGGGAGTGATGGGCGAGCAGTACTTC
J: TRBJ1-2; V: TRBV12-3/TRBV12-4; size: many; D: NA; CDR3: CASGWTANGYTF; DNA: TGTGCCAGCGGGTGGACAGCTAATGGCTACACCTTC
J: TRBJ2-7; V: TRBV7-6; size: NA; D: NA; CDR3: CASSDQIKETRGEQYF; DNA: TGTGCCAGCAGCGACCAGATAAAGGAGACTAGAGGCGAGCAGTACTTC
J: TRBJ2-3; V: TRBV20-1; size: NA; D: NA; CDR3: CSVPEGELDTQYF; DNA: TGCAGTGTCCCGGAGGGCGAACTCGATACGCAGTATTTT
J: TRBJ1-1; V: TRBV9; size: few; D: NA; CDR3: CASSVDTLNTEAFF; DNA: TGTGCCAGCAGCGTGGACACCTTGAACACTGAAGCTTTCTTT
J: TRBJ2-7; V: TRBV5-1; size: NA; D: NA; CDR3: CASSSRTVWGYSYEQYF; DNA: TGCGCCAGCAGCTCACGCACGGTTTGGGGATACTCTTACGAGCAGTACTTC
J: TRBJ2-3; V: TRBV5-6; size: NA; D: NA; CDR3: CASSPEASDTQYF; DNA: TGTGCCAGCAGCCCCGAAGCCTCAGATACGCAGTATTTT
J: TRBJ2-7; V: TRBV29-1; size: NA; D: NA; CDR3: CSIMGGQPGNEQYF; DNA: TGCAGCATAATGGGCGGACAGCCGGGGAACGAGCAGTACTTC
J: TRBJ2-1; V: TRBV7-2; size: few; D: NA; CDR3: CASSLSSGPDEQFF; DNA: TGTGCCAGCAGCTTAAGTTCAGGACCCGATGAGCAGTTCTTC
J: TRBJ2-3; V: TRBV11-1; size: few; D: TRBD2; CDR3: CASSLARGTSGAPDTQYF; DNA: TGTGCCAGCAGCTTAGCGCGGGGGACTAGCGGGGCTCCAGATACGCAGTATTTT